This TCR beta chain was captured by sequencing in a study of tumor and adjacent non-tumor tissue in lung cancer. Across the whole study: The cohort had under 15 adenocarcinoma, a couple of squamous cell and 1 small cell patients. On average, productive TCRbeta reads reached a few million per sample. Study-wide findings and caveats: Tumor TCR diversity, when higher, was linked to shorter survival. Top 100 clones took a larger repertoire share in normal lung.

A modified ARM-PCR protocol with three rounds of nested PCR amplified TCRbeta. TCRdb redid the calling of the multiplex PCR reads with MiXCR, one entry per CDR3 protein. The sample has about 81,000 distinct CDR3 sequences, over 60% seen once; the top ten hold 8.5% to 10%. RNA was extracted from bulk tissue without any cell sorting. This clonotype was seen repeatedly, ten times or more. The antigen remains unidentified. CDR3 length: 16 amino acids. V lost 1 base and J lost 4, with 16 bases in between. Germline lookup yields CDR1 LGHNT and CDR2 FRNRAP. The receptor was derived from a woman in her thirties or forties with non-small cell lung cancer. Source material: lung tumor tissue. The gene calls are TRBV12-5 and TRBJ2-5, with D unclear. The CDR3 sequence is CASGLENVGMRETQYF. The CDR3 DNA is TGTGCTAGTGGTTTGGAGAATGTGGGGATGCGAGAGACCCAGTACTTC.